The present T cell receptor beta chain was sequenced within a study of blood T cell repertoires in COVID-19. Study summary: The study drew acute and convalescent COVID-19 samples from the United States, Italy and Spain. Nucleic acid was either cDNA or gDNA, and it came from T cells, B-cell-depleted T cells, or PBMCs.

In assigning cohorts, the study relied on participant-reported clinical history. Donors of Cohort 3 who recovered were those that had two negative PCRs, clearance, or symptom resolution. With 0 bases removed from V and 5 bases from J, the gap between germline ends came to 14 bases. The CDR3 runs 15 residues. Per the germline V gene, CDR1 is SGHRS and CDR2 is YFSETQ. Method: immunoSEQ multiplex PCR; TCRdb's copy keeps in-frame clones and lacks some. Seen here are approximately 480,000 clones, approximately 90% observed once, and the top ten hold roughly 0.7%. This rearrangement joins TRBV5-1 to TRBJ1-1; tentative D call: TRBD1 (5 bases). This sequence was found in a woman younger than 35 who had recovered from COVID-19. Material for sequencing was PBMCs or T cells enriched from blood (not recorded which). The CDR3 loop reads CASSLEGMRGTEAFF. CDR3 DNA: TGCGCCAGCAGCTTGGAGGGGATGCGTGGAACTGAAGCTTTCTTT.